A single sample gave rise to the 22 T cell receptor beta chains below, sequenced in a study of blood T cell repertoires in COVID-19. Produced via immunoSEQ multiplex PCR; TCRdb's table is partial and in-frame only. The sample contains around 310,000 clones, about 93% of which appear only once. Sequencing was carried out using peripheral blood. These receptors were taken from a woman younger than 45 with COVID-19, enrolled during active disease.

The chain couples TRBV6-5 to TRBJ1-5; 7 positions match TRBD1. The CDR3 extends over 15 amino acids. V was clipped by 6 bases and J by 6 bases; unmatched bases: 11. The germline CDR1 and CDR2 sequences are MNHEY and SVGAGI. The CDR3 region is CASSLNDRDLQPQHF. The CDR3, as DNA: TGTGCCAGCAGCCTCAACGACAGGGATCTTCAGCCCCAGCATTTT.

This chain joins TRBV7-2 and TRBJ2-7, with 7 positions matching TRBD1. The junction had 4 bases not matched to a gene; V was cut back by 5 bases and J by 0 bases. The CDR3 sequence is 14 residues long. The germline V gene has CDR1 SGHTA and CDR2 FQGNSA. CDR3 sequence reads: CASSEGDSSYEQYF. The DNA for the CDR3 is TGTGCCAGCAGCGAGGGGGACAGCTCCTACGAGCAGTACTTC.

The chain has TRBV5-4 and TRBJ2-7, with 9 bases matching TRBD2. CDR1 SGHNT and CDR2 YYREEE come from the germline V gene (reference sequence). The V and J ends lost 0 bases and 4 bases, in that order; junction bases with no gene match: 8. This CDR3 region has 16 residues. The CDR3 protein is CASSLAPSGDRYEQYF. The CDR3 bases are TGTGCCAGCAGCTTGGCCCCTAGCGGGGATCGGTACGAGCAGTACTTC.

The rearrangement links TRBV5-1 to TRBJ2-7; 9 bases line up with TRBD2. CDR3 length equals 15 residues. Germline V gene data show CDR1 as SGHRS and CDR2 as YFSETQ. After removal of 5 bases from V and 5 bases from J, the junction contained 11 bases not matched to a gene. CDR3 coding DNA: TGCGCCAGCAGAGACGGGACTAGCAATATTCACGAGCAGTACTTC. Its protein product is CASRDGTSNIHEQYF.

The chain joins TRBV29-1 to TRBJ2-7; weak D call: TRBD1 (6 bases). The V gene lost 4 bases and the J gene lost 5 bases, with 12 bases spanning the gap. CDR1 is SQVTM and CDR2 is ANQGSEA in the germline V gene. The CDR3 has 12 residues. The CDR3 loop is CSVAAGVHEQYF. The CDR3 region has the DNA TGCAGCGTTGCGGCAGGGGTCCACGAGCAGTACTTC.

This rearrangement joins TRBV29-1 to TRBJ2-3, with a possible D match to TRBD1 (6 bases). V lost 8 bases, J lost 2 bases, and 17 bases lay in between. The CDR3 is 14 amino acids. From germline, CDR1 is SQVTM and CDR2 ANQGSEA. The CDR3, as DNA: TGCAGCTCCCTGGGGGCAGGACTCACAGATACGCAGTATTTT. It codes for CSSLGAGLTDTQYF.

The genes are TRBV6-5 and TRBJ1-1; D is undetermined. The germline V gene has CDR1 MNHEY and CDR2 SVGAGI. Trimming took off 5 bases at V and 2 bases at J, with 15 bases between the two ends. The CDR3 runs to 15 residues. CDR3 in amino acids: CASSPTHRRNTEAFF. The CDR3 DNA is TGTGCCAGCAGTCCCACCCACCGGAGAAACACTGAAGCTTTCTTT.

CDR3 region: CASSRPPGTSLVDTEAFF. The CDR3 bases are TGTGCCAGCAGCCGGCCCCCGGGAACATCCCTTGTGGACACTGAAGCTTTCTTT. The chain couples TRBV6-2 or TRBV6-3 to TRBJ1-1; the D is unclear. Germline V lookup: CDR1 MNHEY, CDR2 SVGEGT. CDR3 length: 18 residues. The V end was cut by 6 bases, the J end by 3 bases, with 26 bases between.

This chain joins TRBV7-9 and TRBJ2-7; 7 nucleotides agree with TRBD2. CDR1 and CDR2 (germline): SEHNR, FQNEAQ (reference sequence). CDR3 length equals 11 residues. J lost 7 bases, V lost 7 bases, and 4 bases had no gene match. The CDR3 sequence: CASTGGWEQYF. The CDR3 region has the DNA TGTGCCAGCACCGGGGGGTGGGAGCAGTACTTC.

V and J are TRBV6-5 and TRBJ2-5, with a tentative D call TRBD2 (5 bases). Trimming pared 6 bases from V and 4 bases from J, leaving 18 bases between. The CDR3 extends over 15 amino acids. The germline gives CDR1 MNHEY, CDR2 SVGAGI. CDR3 DNA sequence: TGTGCCAGCAGCGTTGGGCCTTCCGAGGGAGAGACCCAGTACTTC. It yields the protein CASSVGPSEGETQYF.

The V call is TRBV6-4, the J call TRBJ2-7; D remains ambiguous. V lost 7 bases to trimming and J lost 3 bases, with 10 bases between them. Germline V CDR1 and CDR2: MRHNA, SNTAGT. CDR3 length: 12 amino acids. CDR3 bases: TGTGCCAGCACCCAGGCTTACTACGAGCAGTACTTC. Translating gives CASTQAYYEQYF.

This clone is a singleton in its sample. The V call is TRBV28, the J call TRBJ1-1; possibly TRBD1 for D (6 bases). The CDR3 runs to 15 residues. CDR1 and CDR2 (germline): MDHEN, SYDVKM. V gave up 5 bases and J gave up 3 bases, with 16 bases separating them. The CDR3 reads CASSPTGKVDTEAFF. The CDR3 DNA reads TGTGCCAGCAGTCCGACAGGAAAAGTCGACACTGAAGCTTTCTTT.

As to this clone: The sample has other DNA sequences that encode this CDR3 too. The genes are TRBV6-5 and TRBJ2-7; 7 bases map to TRBD2. The germline V gene has CDR1 MNHEY and CDR2 SVGAGI. There are 14 residues in the CDR3. The V and J ends lost 0 bases and 6 bases, in that order; junction bases with no gene match: 5. The chain's CDR3 is CASSYSRVAGEQYF. In nucleotides, the CDR3 is TGTGCCAGCAGTTACTCGAGGGTAGCGGGCGAGCAGTACTTC.

This clone was seen once. The rearrangement links TRBV25-1 to TRBJ2-2; D may be TRBD1 (5 bases). Trimming pared 7 bases from V and 4 bases from J, leaving 13 bases between. The CDR3 runs 14 residues. Germline CDR1 MGHDK, CDR2 SYGVNS. This CDR3 reads CASNSGSGTGELFF. In nucleotides, the CDR3 is TGTGCCAGCAACTCAGGGTCGGGCACCGGGGAGCTGTTTTTT.

V usage is TRBV4-3 and J usage is TRBJ2-1; 8 positions agree with TRBD1. V dropped 5 bases and J dropped 6; count of bases not matched to a gene: 15. Germline lookup yields CDR1 LGHNA and CDR2 YSLEER. This CDR3 spans 17 amino acids. The chain's CDR3 is CASSAQYPGQVGNEQFF. The CDR3 DNA follows: TGCGCCAGCAGCGCACAATATCCGGGACAGGTTGGCAATGAGCAGTTCTTC.

The V gene is TRBV6-2 or TRBV6-3, the J gene TRBJ2-1, with 9 bases fitting TRBD2. The CDR3 runs 18 residues. V lost 2 bases and J lost 9; bases outside the gene matches: 17. The germline gives CDR1 MNHEY, CDR2 SVGEGT. Written as DNA, the CDR3 is TGTGCCAGCAGTTACCGGGACACTAGCGGGTCTGCGGGGTTTGAGCAGTTCTTC. Protein product: CASSYRDTSGSAGFEQFF.

The chain carries TRBV3-1 (or the pseudogene TRBV3-2) and TRBJ1-6, with TRBD1 matching 10 bases. Unmatched junction bases numbered 11, after V lost 4 bases and J lost 5 bases. The V gene's germline CDR1 is LGHDT and CDR2 YNNKEL (reference sequence). This CDR3 spans 18 amino acids. The CDR3: CASSPSGQGEEDNSPLHF. The CDR3 coding sequence is TGTGCCAGCAGCCCCTCCGGACAGGGGGAGGAGGATAATTCACCCCTCCACTTT.

V is TRBV29-1 and J is TRBJ2-5; D call uncertain. The length of the CDR3 is 11 residues. CDR1 SQVTM and CDR2 ANQGSEA come from the germline V gene. V was clipped by 6 bases and J by 5 bases, with 10 bases between them. CDR3 sequence reads: CSVNLVETQYF. The CDR3 coding sequence is TGCAGCGTCAATCTAGTCGAGACCCAGTACTTC. The whole variable domain, remainder taken from reference TRBV29-1 and TRBJ2-5, is SAVISQKPSRDICQRGTSLTIQCQVDSQVTMMFWYRQQPGQSLTLIATANQGSEATYESGFVIDKFPISRPNLTFSTLTVSNMSPEDSSIYLCSVNLVETQYFGPGTRLLVL.

V and J are TRBV5-1 and TRBJ2-7; 8 nucleotides line up with TRBD2. The CDR3 runs to 16 residues. The V gene's germline CDR1 is SGHRS and CDR2 YFSETQ. V lost 4 bases to trimming and J lost 7 bases; unmatched junction nucleotides: 16. Here the CDR3 DNA reads TGCGCCAGCAGCCCCCCCGAGAGCGGGAGTTCGCGGGAGCAGTACTTC. It translates to CASSPPESGSSREQYF. The whole variable domain, filled in from reference TRBV5-1 and TRBJ2-7, reads KAGVTQTPRYLIKTRGQQVTLSCSPISGHRSVSWYQQTPGQGLQFLFEYFSETQRNKGNFPGRFSGRQFSNSRSEMNVSTLELGDSALYLCASSPPESGSSREQYFGPGTRLTVT.

Worth noting for this clone: Within the sample, other DNA sequences also encode this same CDR3. Here the CDR3 reads CAWSRGSGNTIYF. DNA of the CDR3: TGTGCCTGGAGTCGCGGTTCTGGAAACACCATATATTTT. The gene calls are TRBV30 and TRBJ1-3; no reliable D call. The V gene lost 2 bases and the J gene lost 1 base, with 6 bases spanning the gap. The germline V gene has CDR1 GTSNPN and CDR2 SVGIG (reference sequence). The CDR3 consists of 13 residues.

The chain has TRBV19 and TRBJ1-5; no reliable D call. The CDR3 covers 14 residues. From germline, CDR1 is LNHDA and CDR2 SQIVND (reference sequence). Trimming removed 6 bases at V and 1 base at J, with 10 bases between. The CDR3 region is CASRGALSNQPQHF. Written as DNA, the CDR3 is TGTGCCAGTAGGGGAGCGCTCAGCAATCAGCCCCAGCATTTT. The full variable domain, its missing parts supplied by reference TRBV19 and TRBJ1-5, is DGGITQSPKYLFRKEGQNVTLSCEQNLNHDAMYWYRQDPGQGLRLIYYSQIVNDFQKGDIAEGYSVSREKKESFPLTVTSAQKNPTAFYLCASRGALSNQPQHFGDGTRLSIL.

Comment on this clone: Other DNA sequences in the same sample also yield this CDR3. The chain uses TRBV6-5 and TRBJ1-2; no clear D gene. The CDR3 sequence is 11 residues long. Per germline, CDR1 MNHEY and CDR2 SVGAGI. V was clipped by 6 bases and J by 2 bases, with 4 bases between them. CDR3 nucleotides: TGTGCCAGCAGGCAGAACTATGGCTACACCTTC. Protein product: CASRQNYGYTF.